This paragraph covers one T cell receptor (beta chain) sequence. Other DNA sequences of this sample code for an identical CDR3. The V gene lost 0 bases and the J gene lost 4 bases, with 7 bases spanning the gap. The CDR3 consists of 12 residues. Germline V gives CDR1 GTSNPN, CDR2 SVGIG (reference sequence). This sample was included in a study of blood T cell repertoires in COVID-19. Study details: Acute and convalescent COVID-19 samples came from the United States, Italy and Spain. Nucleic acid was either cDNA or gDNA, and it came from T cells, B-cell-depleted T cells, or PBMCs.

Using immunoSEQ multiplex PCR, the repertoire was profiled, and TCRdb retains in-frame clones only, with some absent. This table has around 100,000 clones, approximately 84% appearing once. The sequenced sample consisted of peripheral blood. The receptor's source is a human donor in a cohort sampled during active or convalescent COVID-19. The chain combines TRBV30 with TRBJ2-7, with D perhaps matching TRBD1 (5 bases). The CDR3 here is CAWSVRGYEQYF. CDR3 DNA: TGTGCCTGGAGTGTAAGGGGTTACGAGCAGTACTTC. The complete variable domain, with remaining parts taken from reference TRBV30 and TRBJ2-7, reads SQTIHQWPATLVQPVGSPLSLECTVEGTSNPNLYWYRQAAGRGLQLLFYSVGIGQISSEVPQNLSASRPQDRQFILSSKKLLLSDSGFYLCAWSVRGYEQYFGPGTRLTVT.